This is a list of T cell receptor beta chains from one sample in a study of PD-L1 blockade in urothelial cancer. Sequenced by immunoSEQ multiplex PCR; TCRdb stores in-frame clones only, minus some. The sample consists of 55,000 to 80,000 clones, around 85% of them appearing once. Source: PBMCs, taken around atezolizumab (anti-PD-L1) treatment. These receptor sequences come from a man between 60 and 70 years old with urothelial cancer. Each CDR3 is given with its conserved first and last residue. Clone size is given for some rows only: seen once, a few or many times, or a class if the clone is expanded.

V gene: TRBV27
CDR3 length: 15
clone size: .
J gene: TRBJ1-1
CDR3 protein: CASSLSRNLNTEAFF

V gene: TRBV27
CDR3 length: 14
clone size: .
J gene: TRBJ1-1
CDR3 protein: CASNDRGLYTEAFF

V gene: TRBV14
CDR3 length: 14
clone size: .
J gene: TRBJ2-1
CDR3 protein: CASQRTSGYNEQFF

V gene: TRBV7-8
CDR3 length: 13
clone size: .
J gene: TRBJ1-1
CDR3 protein: CASSLQLDTQAFF

V gene: TRBV5-1
CDR3 length: 15
clone size: once
J gene: TRBJ1-5
CDR3 protein: CASAPGGGGNQPQHF

V gene: TRBV4-3
CDR3 length: 17
clone size: .
J gene: TRBJ1-2
CDR3 protein: CASSQTTGGGLNYGYTF

V gene: TRBV5-1
CDR3 length: 13
clone size: .
J gene: TRBJ1-1
CDR3 protein: CASSLRGGTEAFF

V gene: TRBV18
CDR3 length: 14
clone size: .
J gene: TRBJ1-1
CDR3 protein: CASSPLAGNTEAFF

V gene: TRBV11-3
CDR3 length: 15
clone size: .
J gene: TRBJ2-1
CDR3 protein: CASSRTSPSYNEQFF

V gene: TRBV4-3
CDR3 length: 15
clone size: few
J gene: TRBJ2-3
CDR3 protein: CASSQEGADTDTQYF